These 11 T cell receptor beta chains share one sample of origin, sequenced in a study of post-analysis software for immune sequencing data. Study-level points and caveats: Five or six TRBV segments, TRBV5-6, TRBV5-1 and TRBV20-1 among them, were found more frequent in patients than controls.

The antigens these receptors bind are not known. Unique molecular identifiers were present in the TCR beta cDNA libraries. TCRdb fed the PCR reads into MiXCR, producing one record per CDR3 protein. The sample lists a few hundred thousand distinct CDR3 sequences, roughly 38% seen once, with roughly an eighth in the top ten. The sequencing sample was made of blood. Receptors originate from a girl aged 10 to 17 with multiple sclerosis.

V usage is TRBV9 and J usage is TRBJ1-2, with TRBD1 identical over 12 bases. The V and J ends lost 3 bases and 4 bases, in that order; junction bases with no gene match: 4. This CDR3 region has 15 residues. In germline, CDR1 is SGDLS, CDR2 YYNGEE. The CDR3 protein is CASSEGTGGFYGYTF. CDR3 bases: TGTGCCAGCAGCGAGGGGACAGGGGGCTTCTATGGCTACACCTTC.

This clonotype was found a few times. CDR3 DNA sequence: TGTGCCAGCAGTTTCCAATACGGTGGCACAGATACGCAGTATTTT. It encodes CASSFQYGGTDTQYF. The rearrangement links TRBV12-3 or TRBV12-4 to TRBJ2-3; no firm D call. Trimming took off 3 bases at V and 1 base at J, with 11 bases between the two ends. The CDR3 covers 15 residues.

CDR3 sequence reads: CSAGTGRETQYF. As DNA, the CDR3 is TGCAGCGCTGGGACAGGGAGGGAGACCCAGTACTTC. This chain connects TRBV29-1 to TRBJ2-7; 9 nucleotides agree with TRBD1. The DNA end is a closer match to TRBJ2-5, so the J assignment may be wrong. The CDR3 covers 12 residues. Germline values: CDR1 SQVTM, CDR2 ANQGSEA.

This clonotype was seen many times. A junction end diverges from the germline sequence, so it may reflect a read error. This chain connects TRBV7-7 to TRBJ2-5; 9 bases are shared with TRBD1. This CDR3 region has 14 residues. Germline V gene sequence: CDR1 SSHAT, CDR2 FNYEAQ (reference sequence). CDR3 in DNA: TGTGCTAGCAGCTCGGGACAGGGTCCAGAGACCCAGTACTTC. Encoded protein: CASSSGQGPETQYF. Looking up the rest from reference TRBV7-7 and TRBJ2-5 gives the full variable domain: GAGVSQSPRYKVTKRGQDVTLRCDPISSHATLYWYQQALGQGPEFLTYFNYEAQPDKSGLPSDRFSAERPEGSISTLTIQRTEQRDSAMYRCASSSGQGPETQYFGPGTRLLVL.

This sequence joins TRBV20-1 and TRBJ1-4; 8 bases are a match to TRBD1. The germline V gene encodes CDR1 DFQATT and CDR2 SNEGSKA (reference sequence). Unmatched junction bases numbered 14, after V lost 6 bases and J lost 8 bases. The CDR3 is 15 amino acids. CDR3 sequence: CSAGDRTGLGEKLFF. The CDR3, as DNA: TGCAGTGCAGGGGATCGGACAGGGCTAGGAGAAAAACTGTTTTTT.

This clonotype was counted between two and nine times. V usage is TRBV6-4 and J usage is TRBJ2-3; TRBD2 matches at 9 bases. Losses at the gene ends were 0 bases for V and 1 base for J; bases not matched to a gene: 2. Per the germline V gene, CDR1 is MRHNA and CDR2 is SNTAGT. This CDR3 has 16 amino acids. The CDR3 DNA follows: TGTGCCAGCAGTGACTCGGGCGGGGGGGGCACAGATACGCAGTATTTT. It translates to CASSDSGGGGTDTQYF.

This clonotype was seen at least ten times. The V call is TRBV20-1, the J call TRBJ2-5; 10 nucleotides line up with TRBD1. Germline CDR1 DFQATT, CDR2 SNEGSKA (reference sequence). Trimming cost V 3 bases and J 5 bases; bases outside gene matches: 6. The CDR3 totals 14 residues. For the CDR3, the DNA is TGCAGTGCTAGGGCCGGGACAGGGGTGGAGACCCAGTACTTC. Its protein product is CSARAGTGVETQYF.

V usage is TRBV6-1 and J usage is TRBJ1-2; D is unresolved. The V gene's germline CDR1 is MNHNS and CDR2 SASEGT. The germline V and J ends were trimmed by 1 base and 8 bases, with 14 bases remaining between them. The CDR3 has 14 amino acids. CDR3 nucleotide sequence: TGTGCCAGCAGTGAAGATGCCGGGCCGGGGGGCTACACCTTC. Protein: CASSEDAGPGGYTF.

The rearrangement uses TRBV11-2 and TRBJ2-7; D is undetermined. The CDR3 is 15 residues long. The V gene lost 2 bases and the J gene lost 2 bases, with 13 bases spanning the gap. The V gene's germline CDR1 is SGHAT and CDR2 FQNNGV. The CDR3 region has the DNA TGTGCCAGCAGCTTATACGTCTCAGATGCCTACGAGCAGTACTTC. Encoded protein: CASSLYVSDAYEQYF.

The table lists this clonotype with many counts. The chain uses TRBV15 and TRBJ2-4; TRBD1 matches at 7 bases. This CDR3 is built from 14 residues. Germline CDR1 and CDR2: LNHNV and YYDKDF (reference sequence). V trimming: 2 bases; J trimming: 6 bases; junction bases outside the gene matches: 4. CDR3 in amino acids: CATSRPGQRNIQYF. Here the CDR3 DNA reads TGTGCCACCAGCAGACCGGGACAGAGAAACATTCAGTACTTC.

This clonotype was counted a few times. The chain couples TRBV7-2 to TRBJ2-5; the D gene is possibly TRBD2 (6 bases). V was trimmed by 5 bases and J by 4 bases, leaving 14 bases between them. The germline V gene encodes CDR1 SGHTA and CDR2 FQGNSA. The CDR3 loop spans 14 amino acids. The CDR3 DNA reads TGTGCCAGCAGCCTCCACCGCGGGGCAGAGACCCAGTACTTC. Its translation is CASSLHRGAETQYF.